Below, 4 T cell receptor beta chains from the same sample are listed, as sequenced in a study of identical twins. TCRdb independently ran MiXCR on the 5' RACE reads; one entry per CDR3 protein. The sample consists of just over 500,000 distinct CDR3 sequences, approximately 22% of them appearing once. The same data also contributed to another study, on T cells expressing NK-cell markers.

The sample was CD4+ T cells sorted from blood. The receptors derive from a woman under 30 in good health.

Only a few counts were recorded for this clonotype. The chain has TRBV2 and TRBJ2-5, with TRBD2 matching over 10 bases. Germline loops: CDR1 SNHLY, CDR2 FYNNEI. The CDR3 runs 14 residues. V dropped 6 bases and J dropped 6; count of bases not matched to a gene: 7. The CDR3 region has the DNA TGTGCCAGCAGCTTAGCGGGGGGCGGGAAGACCCAGTACTTC. This codes for CASSLAGGGKTQYF.

This clonotype came up a few times. This rearrangement joins TRBV12-5 to TRBJ1-1; D is unclear. The germline V and J ends were trimmed by 3 bases and 0 bases, with 2 bases remaining between them. The CDR3 sequence is 12 residues long. The germline gives CDR1 LGHNT, CDR2 FRNRAP. DNA for the CDR3: TGTGCTAGTGGTTTTATGAACACTGAAGCTTTCTTT. It yields the protein CASGFMNTEAFF.

Here the CDR3 DNA reads TGTGCCAGCAGCCCGGGACAGGGAGTAACTGGGGCCAACGTCCTGACTTTC. It is translated as CASSPGQGVTGANVLTF. The chain carries TRBV3-1 and TRBJ2-6; 9 nucleotides align to TRBD1. This CDR3 region has 17 residues. With V trimmed by 4 bases and J by 2 bases, 6 bases remained unmatched. From germline, CDR1 is LGHDT and CDR2 YNNKEL (reference sequence).

The chain combines TRBV20-1 with TRBJ2-2, with D perhaps TRBD2 (5 bases). Trimming left V 1 base short and J 7 bases short, with 10 bases between. CDR1 is DFQATT and CDR2 is SNEGSKA in the germline V gene (reference sequence). The CDR3 extends over 13 amino acids. The CDR3 nucleotides are TGCAGTGCTAGAGGAGACCGGGACGGGGAGCTGTTTTTT. It translates to CSARGDRDGELFF.